The 24 T cell receptor beta chains below all came from one sample that was sequenced in a study of blood T cell repertoires in COVID-19 (dated by TCRdb to about 2020). The library was built by means of the immunoSEQ multiplex PCR assay. TCRdb limited this immuneACCESS table to in-frame rearrangements with V and J called. A share of clones is missing; checked studies link under half to unresolved V genes, and the rest is unexplained. In all, the sample holds a few hundred thousand clones, and 80% to 90% of those were seen once. About 0.91% of the sample rests with the top ten. Sequenced sample: peripheral blood. The origin of the receptors is a man younger than 35 with COVID-19, enrolled during active disease.

This clone has only a few counts. The chain uses TRBV12-3 or TRBV12-4 and TRBJ2-7; D unresolved. V shed 4 bases and J shed 5 bases, with 12 bases lying between them. This CDR3 is built from 13 residues. The CDR3 DNA reads TGTGCCAGCAGTTACACCAATGGCAACGAGCAGTACTTC. It specifies CASSYTNGNEQYF.

Remarks on this clone: The same CDR3 can be traced to other DNA sequences in this sample. The CDR3 DNA sequence: TGTGCCAGCAGTGAGGGGCATCCGAACACCGGGGAGCTGTTTTTT. Its translation is CASSEGHPNTGELFF. The V call is TRBV2, the J call TRBJ2-2, with D possibly being TRBD1 (5 bases). Germline CDR1 SNHLY, CDR2 FYNNEI. The CDR3 runs to 15 residues. The V end lost 3 bases, the J end lost 0 bases, and 8 bases lay between the germline ends.

The J gene is TRBJ1-4, the V gene TRBV2; weak D call: TRBD1 (6 bases). Trimming cost V 6 bases and J 8 bases, with 16 bases left between them. Germline V gene data show CDR1 as SNHLY and CDR2 as FYNNEI. This CDR3 spans 14 amino acids. In DNA, the CDR3 is TGTGCCAGCAGGAGGACAGAAAATGGGGAAAAACTGTTTTTT. Translating gives CASRRTENGEKLFF. The full variable domain, in which reference TRBV2 and TRBJ1-4 provide the parts outside the CDR3, is EPEVTQTPSHQVTQMGQEVILRCVPISNHLYFYWYRQILGQKVEFLVSFYNNEISEKSEIFDDQFSVERPDGSNFTLKIRSTKLEDSAMYFCASRRTENGEKLFFGSGTQLSVL.

The chain joins TRBV7-8 to TRBJ2-7; 7 nucleotides align to TRBD1. The CDR3 extends over 15 amino acids. V was clipped by 2 bases and J by 0 bases; unmatched bases: 4. Looked up from germline, CDR1 is SGHVS and CDR2 is FQNEAQ. As DNA, the CDR3 is TGTGCCAGCAGCTTAAGGGACAGCTCCTCCTACGAGCAGTACTTC. Protein: CASSLRDSSSYEQYF.

The V gene is TRBV7-8, the J gene TRBJ1-5, with D hard to call. This CDR3 is built from 15 residues. V lost 2 bases and J 3 bases, leaving 11 bases between the germline ends. The germline V gene encodes CDR1 SGHVS and CDR2 FQNEAQ. In DNA, the CDR3 is TGTGCCAGCAGCTTATGGTCCACTTACAATCAGCCCCAGCATTTT. This encodes CASSLWSTYNQPQHF.

The chain links TRBV21-1 to TRBJ1-2. TRBV21-1 is a pseudogene. The CDR3 extends over 15 amino acids. The DNA for the CDR3 is TGTGCCAGCAGCACCCTAGGCGGGGCAGACTATGGCTACACCTTC. Encoded protein: CASSTLGGADYGYTF.

The rearrangement uses TRBV7-2 and TRBJ1-5; D gene uncertain. Germline CDR1 is SGHTA and CDR2 is FQGNSA. This CDR3 contains 12 residues. The V end lost 1 base, the J end lost 11 bases, and 9 bases lay between the germline ends. In DNA form, the CDR3 reads TGTGCCAGCAGCTTAGACCTCCGGGCCCAGCATTTT. Translated, it gives CASSLDLRAQHF.

The rearrangement joins TRBV7-9 to TRBJ2-3, with 15 bases matching TRBD2. The CDR3 has 17 residues. V lost 6 bases, J lost 6 bases, and 10 bases stayed unmatched. Looked up from germline, CDR1 is SEHNR and CDR2 is FQNEAQ (reference sequence). CDR3 nucleotides: TGTGCCAGCAGTCCCCGAGGGACTAGCGGGAGGTGGGATACGCAGTATTTT. Residues: CASSPRGTSGRWDTQYF.

The V call is TRBV25-1, the J call TRBJ2-2; 8 positions agree with TRBD1. This CDR3 is built from 16 residues. The V and J ends lost 2 bases and 4 bases, in that order; junction bases with no gene match: 6. CDR1 MGHDK and CDR2 SYGVNS come from the germline V gene. The CDR3 DNA reads TGTGCCAGCAGTGAAATAGGACAGGGTTCCACCGGGGAGCTGTTTTTT. Translated: CASSEIGQGSTGELFF.

V gene TRBV7-9 combines with J gene TRBJ1-5; D gene unclear. V was clipped by 8 bases and J by 6 bases, with 14 bases between them. Germline V gives CDR1 SEHNR, CDR2 FQNEAQ (reference sequence). The CDR3 totals 13 residues. This chain's CDR3 is CASGGRPGQPQHF. The CDR3 DNA sequence: TGTGCCAGCGGAGGTCGGCCCGGTCAGCCCCAGCATTTT.

The chain joins TRBV19 to TRBJ2-7; the match to TRBD1 covers 7 bases. Germline loops: CDR1 LNHDA, CDR2 SQIVND (reference sequence). This CDR3 contains 13 residues. Trimming cost V 4 bases and J 6 bases; bases outside gene matches: 6. CDR3 residues: CASSTTTGAEQYF. The CDR3 DNA reads TGTGCCAGTAGTACCACCACAGGGGCCGAGCAGTACTTC. The variable domain in full, completed from reference TRBV19 and TRBJ2-7, reads DGGITQSPKYLFRKEGQNVTLSCEQNLNHDAMYWYRQDPGQGLRLIYYSQIVNDFQKGDIAEGYSVSREKKESFPLTVTSAQKNPTAFYLCASSTTTGAEQYFGPGTRLTVT.

The chain is built from TRBV5-4 and TRBJ2-7; TRBD1 aligns across 7 bases. Trimming took 4 bases from V and 2 from J; bases not matched to a gene: 12. The CDR3 length is 16 residues. Germline CDR1 and CDR2: SGHNT and YYREEE (reference sequence). The CDR3: CASSPGDAGGTYEQYF. The CDR3 DNA sequence: TGTGCCAGCAGCCCCGGAGATGCAGGGGGTACCTACGAGCAGTACTTC.

Notes on this clone: The junction departs from germline at one end; a sequencing error may be responsible. The rearrangement links TRBV6-1 to TRBJ2-6; no clear D gene. Germline CDR1 MNHNS, CDR2 SASEGT. This CDR3 contains 18 residues. CDR3 region: CASSEDERDFSGANVLTF. CDR3 DNA: TGTGCCAGCAGCGAAGACGAGCGTGATTTCTCTGGGGCCAACGTCCTGACTTTC.

The rearrangement links TRBV6-5 to TRBJ2-1; a possible D gene is TRBD1 (6 bases). The germline V gene encodes CDR1 MNHEY and CDR2 SVGAGI. V was pared by 7 bases and J by 12 bases, with 22 bases between. The CDR3 spans 14 residues. This chain's CDR3 is CASTPGQFTMTQFF. DNA of the CDR3: TGTGCCAGCACTCCAGGACAGTTTACAATGACGCAGTTCTTC.

This chain joins TRBV5-1 and TRBJ1-1, with D possibly matching TRBD1 (5 bases). Trimming left V 5 bases short and J 4 bases short, with 9 bases between. This CDR3 has 12 amino acids. In germline, CDR1 is SGHRS, CDR2 YFSETQ. CDR3 DNA: TGCGCCAGCAGGGGAGGGGTCACTGAAGCTTTCTTT. It is translated as CASRGGVTEAFF. Based on the CDR3 plus reference TRBV5-1 and TRBJ1-1, the full variable domain is KAGVTQTPRYLIKTRGQQVTLSCSPISGHRSVSWYQQTPGQGLQFLFEYFSETQRNKGNFPGRFSGRQFSNSRSEMNVSTLELGDSALYLCASRGGVTEAFFGQGTRLTVV.

The chain is built from TRBV18 and TRBJ2-1; D is perhaps TRBD1 (6 bases). The CDR3 sequence is 16 residues long. Trimming cost V 5 bases and J 3 bases, with 17 bases left between them. In germline, CDR1 is KGHSH, CDR2 LQKENI. The CDR3 DNA follows: TGTGCCAGCTCATACAGGGCCCGCGCGGGCTACAATGAGCAGTTCTTC. Encoded protein: CASSYRARAGYNEQFF.

The chain is built from TRBV18 and TRBJ2-6; 9 positions agree with TRBD1. The V gene's germline CDR1 is KGHSH and CDR2 LQKENI. V lost 4 bases and J lost 0; bases outside the gene matches: 4. The CDR3 has 17 residues. The CDR3 DNA sequence: TGTGCCAGCTCACAGGGACAGGGAGGCTCTGGGGCCAACGTCCTGACTTTC. This encodes CASSQGQGGSGANVLTF.

The rearrangement links TRBV7-8 to TRBJ2-2, with TRBD2 matching 8 bases. The CDR3 is 18 residues long. Germline V CDR1 and CDR2: SGHVS, FQNEAQ. With V trimmed by 5 bases and J by 0 bases, 11 bases remained unmatched. In DNA, the CDR3 is TGTGCCAGCAGCCCCCAAAGGGCGGGAGGTTCGAACACCGGGGAGCTGTTTTTT. Its translation is CASSPQRAGGSNTGELFF.

This clone is a singleton in its sample. This chain links TRBV10-3 with TRBJ2-3, with TRBD2 matching over 12 bases. V lost 2 bases and J lost 6; bases outside the gene matches: 9. Per the germline V gene, CDR1 is ENHRY and CDR2 is SYGVKD. The CDR3 extends over 17 amino acids. CDR3: CAISESPPLAGGDTQYF. The CDR3 DNA sequence: TGTGCCATCAGTGAGAGCCCCCCGCTAGCGGGGGGGGATACGCAGTATTTT.

The gene calls are TRBV7-9 and TRBJ2-5; perhaps TRBD2 as D (5 bases). The germline V gene encodes CDR1 SEHNR and CDR2 FQNEAQ (reference sequence). The length of the CDR3 is 14 residues. V was shortened by 5 bases and J by 2 bases, with 12 bases between the two germline ends. Here the CDR3 DNA reads TGTGCCAGCAGCAAGCGGAGTGGGCAAGAGACCCAGTACTTC. It encodes CASSKRSGQETQYF. The variable domain in full, completed from reference TRBV7-9 and TRBJ2-5, reads DTGVSQNPRHKITKRGQNVTFRCDPISEHNRLYWYRQTLGQGPEFLTYFQNEAQLEKSRLLSDRFSAERPKGSFSTLEIQRTEQGDSAMYLCASSKRSGQETQYFGPGTRLLVL.

The chain carries TRBV27 and TRBJ2-3; 12 bases agree with TRBD1. CDR1 MNHEY and CDR2 SMNVEV come from the germline V gene (reference sequence). The CDR3 loop spans 15 amino acids. The V and J ends lost 6 bases and 5 bases, in that order; junction bases with no gene match: 6. CDR3 nucleotides: TGTGCCAGCAGGGTGGGACAGGGGGCAGTAGATACGCAGTATTTT. Translation: CASRVGQGAVDTQYF.

The J gene is TRBJ2-7, the V gene TRBV4-1; TRBD1 matches 8 bases. The length of the CDR3 is 16 residues. J lost 2 bases, V lost 0 bases, and 6 bases had no gene match. Germline CDR1 and CDR2: MGHRA and YSYEKL. CDR3 sequence: CASSQDWGQEPYEQYF. For the CDR3, the DNA is TGCGCCAGCAGCCAAGATTGGGGACAGGAACCCTACGAGCAGTACTTC.

J is TRBJ2-3 and V is TRBV12-5; no clear D gene. Germline lookup yields CDR1 LGHNT and CDR2 FRNRAP. V lost 5 bases and J 0 bases, leaving 9 bases between the germline ends. The CDR3 sequence is 14 residues long. CDR3 loop: CASGPGASTDTQYF. The CDR3 nucleotides are TGTGCTAGTGGTCCCGGTGCTAGCACAGATACGCAGTATTTT. Using reference TRBV12-5 and TRBJ2-3 for the parts outside the CDR3, the full variable domain is DARVTQTPRHKVTEMGQEVTMRCQPILGHNTVFWYRQTMMQGLELLAYFRNRAPLDDSGMPKDRFSAEMPDATLATLKIQPSEPRDSAVYFCASGPGASTDTQYFGPGTRLTVL.

The chain recombines TRBV9 with TRBJ2-3; 9 nucleotides agree with TRBD1. The germline V gene encodes CDR1 SGDLS and CDR2 YYNGEE. V lost 3 bases to trimming and J lost 4 bases; unmatched junction nucleotides: 3. CDR3 length: 14 amino acids. The CDR3 reads CASSDRGLADTQYF. DNA of the CDR3: TGTGCCAGCAGCGACAGGGGGCTCGCAGATACGCAGTATTTT.